A selection of T cell receptor beta chains follows, all from one sample in a study of blood T cell repertoires in COVID-19. Libraries were prepared by immunoSEQ multiplex PCR; TCRdb keeps only in-frame clonotypes and omits some of them. This sample has some 72,000 clones; about 89% occur once, and the top ten carry roughly 5%. The sequencing input was peripheral blood. Receptor source: a middle-aged man with active or convalescent COVID-19. Both conserved end residues are part of each CDR3.

V	J	CDR3
TRBV7-8	TRBJ2-3	CASSLGAGNPDTQYF
TRBV4-3	TRBJ2-5	CASSQAPGREETQYF
TRBV10-3	TRBJ2-2	CAIGQVTNTGELFF
TRBV9	TRBJ1-1	CASSVAPGTEAFF
TRBV7-8	TRBJ1-5	CASSYGQGGQPQHF
TRBV5-1	TRBJ1-6	CASSLEGAHNNSPLHF
TRBV6-5	TRBJ2-2	CASSYRGNTGELFF
TRBV7-9	TRBJ1-1	CASSLGQANTEAFF
TRBV6-1	TRBJ1-2	CASSEQDYGYTF
TRBV4-1	TRBJ1-5	CASSQEGQGSNQPQHF
TRBV6-5	TRBJ2-1	CASSRLAGGLNEQFF
TRBV6-5	TRBJ2-3	CASRGENRESDTQYF
TRBV11-2	TRBJ1-1	CASSLMGGGTEAFF
TRBV5-4	TRBJ1-1	CASSPAGHRNTEAFF
TRBV3-1/TRBV3-2	TRBJ1-4	CASSQTGGGEKLFF
TRBV30	TRBJ1-1	CAWGDSVGTEAFF
TRBV6-5	TRBJ2-1	CASSYGVAGVDEQFF
TRBV2	TRBJ1-2	CASSLDRTGKDGYTF
TRBV21-1	TRBJ2-5	CASSNRTSGGKETQYF
TRBV11-2	TRBJ2-1	CASSRTGGDLGEQFF
TRBV25-1	TRBJ1-5	CASSQSGQGNQPQHF
TRBV19	TRBJ1-2	CASSPSTGSYGYTF
TRBV10-3	TRBJ2-5	CAISDPGQGVETQYF
TRBV24-1	TRBJ2-7	CATSDLLGQIYEQYF
TRBV6-2/TRBV6-3	TRBJ1-1	CASSSHQGFTEAFF
TRBV12-3/TRBV12-4	TRBJ1-2	CASRRTYGYTF
TRBV7-9	TRBJ2-5	CASSLEGLAGETQYF
TRBV7-9	TRBJ2-6	CASSFSGLAGANVLTF